Each of the 9 T cell receptor beta chains below was sequenced from the same sample in a study of T-cell reconstitution after alpha-beta-depleted transplantation in children. The TCRbeta library was prepared with unique molecular identifiers. MiXCR, run by TCRdb on the PCR reads, gives a single entry per CDR3 protein. The sample contains hundreds of thousands of distinct CDR3 sequences, roughly a tenth of which appear only once. Source: PBMCs from the stem cell graft donor, taken from the stem cell graft. The receptors derive from a human donor who donated a stem cell graft to a child with acute myeloid leukemia.

Only a few counts were recorded for this clonotype. The genes are TRBV20-1 and TRBJ2-5; perhaps TRBD1 as D (6 bases). The CDR3 contains 14 residues. The germline V and J ends were trimmed by 3 bases and 0 bases, with 11 bases remaining between them. CDR1 is DFQATT and CDR2 is SNEGSKA in the germline V gene (reference sequence). The CDR3 loop is CSASGTSNQETQYF. CDR3 DNA sequence: TGCAGTGCTAGCGGGACAAGTAACCAAGAGACCCAGTACTTC.

Details on this clonotype: No conserved phenylalanine or tryptophan is present at the end of the CDR3, so a read error is the likely explanation. It is unclear where the CDR3 begins or ends on the DNA, so no DNA is shown, and the CDR3 is as TCRdb lists it. The chain employs TRBV7-2 and TRBJ2-1; the table gives TRBD2 as D, unverified against the DNA. Inclusive of both ends, the CDR3 amounts to 11 amino acids. Germline CDR1 and CDR2: SGHTA and FQGNSA. This chain's CDR3 is CASSYGLATDV.

This clonotype was seen a handful of times. The chain uses TRBV7-2 and TRBJ2-1, with D tentatively TRBD1 or TRBD2 (6 bases each). Germline CDR1 SGHTA, CDR2 FQGNSA. Trimming left V 6 bases short and J 8 bases short, with 17 bases between. The CDR3 totals 14 residues. The CDR3 protein is CASSTRGEWDEQFF. The CDR3 nucleotides read TGTGCCAGCAGTACAAGGGGGGAGTGGGATGAGCAGTTCTTC.

This clonotype was seen a few times. The rearrangement uses TRBV4-3 and TRBJ2-1; TRBD2 aligns across 13 bases. The CDR3 consists of 16 residues. Looked up from germline, CDR1 is LGHNA and CDR2 is YSLEER. After removal of 1 base from V and 10 bases from J, the junction contained 7 bases not matched to a gene. The chain's CDR3 is CASSQVGTSGMGEQFF. For the CDR3, the DNA is TGCGCCAGCAGCCAAGTCGGGACTAGCGGGATGGGAGAGCAGTTCTTC.

The chain joins TRBV2 to TRBJ2-3; D is uncertain. V was shortened by 7 bases and J by 2 bases, with 7 bases between the two germline ends. CDR1 and CDR2 (germline): SNHLY, FYNNEI. CDR3 length: 12 residues. The CDR3 sequence is CASTALTDTQYF. CDR3 nucleotide sequence: TGTGCCAGCACGGCTCTCACAGATACGCAGTATTTT.

In its sample, this clonotype was seen a few times. This rearrangement joins TRBV11-1 to TRBJ2-1, with D uncertain. CDR1 is SGHAT and CDR2 is FQDESV in the germline V gene (reference sequence). Trimming pared 5 bases from V and 7 bases from J, leaving 9 bases between. The CDR3 runs to 12 residues. CDR3 nucleotide sequence: TGTGCCAGCAGCCCTCGGCAGAATGAGCAGTTCTTC. Translation gives CASSPRQNEQFF.

This clonotype came up many times. CDR3 nucleotide sequence: TGCGCCAGCAGCCAAGGCGGGGATTCGGGCAATGAGCAGTTCTTC. Its translation: CASSQGGDSGNEQFF. The gene calls are TRBV4-3 and TRBJ2-1; D is possibly TRBD2 (6 bases). This CDR3 region has 15 residues. V was trimmed by 1 base and J by 6 bases, leaving 13 bases between them. Germline V gives CDR1 LGHNA, CDR2 YSLEER.

The V gene is TRBV10-3, the J gene TRBJ1-5; no reliable D call. The CDR3 is 13 amino acids. Trimming pared 5 bases from V and 5 bases from J, leaving 10 bases between. Germline V gives CDR1 ENHRY, CDR2 SYGVKD. The CDR3 bases are TGTGCCATCAGTTTGGAAGGGCATCAGCCCCAGCATTTT. The encoded protein is CAISLEGHQPQHF.

This sequence joins TRBV7-8 and TRBJ1-5, with TRBD1 matching 8 bases. Trimming at V came to 5 bases and at J to 6 bases, leaving 6 bases not matched to a gene. The CDR3 runs 14 residues. Germline loops: CDR1 SGHVS, CDR2 FQNEAQ. CDR3 coding DNA: TGTGCCAGCAGCCGACAGGGGAACCCTCAGCCCCAGCATTTT. This translates into CASSRQGNPQPQHF.